This record concerns one T cell receptor (beta chain) sequence. The antigen it recognizes is unknown. Base qualities were left out, and no much larger clone turns up one base away. The Quick-DNA Microprep Kit was used to extract genomic DNA from the sorted cells. Amplification of TCRbeta DNA was done with the immunoSEQ hsTCRbeta kit, following the protocol from the manufacturer. An Illumina MiSeq instrument was used to sequence the TCRbeta libraries. Per the source publication's procedure: Following removal of out-of-frame sequences, 2 million to 2.5 million distinct TCRbeta sequences were retained, with an average of roughly 70,000 per individual. Two values were used to score each individual: the count of roughly 180 previously reported CMV-associated TCRbeta sequences and the total count of productive distinct TCRbeta sequences. A beta-binomial model was reimplemented in Python, and scikit-learn random forests with default parameters were trained on US cohort data. Classifier performance on the Belgian cohort was summarized as median AUC with percentile confidence intervals over 10,000 bootstrap iterations. TCRdb obtained this table from immuneACCESS and retained in-frame rearrangements with V and J assigned. These tables miss some clones; where compared with another copy, unresolved V genes account for less than half of the shortfall, and the remainder is unexplained. The DNA gave D and trimming, while V, J and clone size come from that table. The sample table records 40,000 to 55,000 clones; 60% to 80% of these occur just once. The ten most abundant clones make up 0.67% of the sample.

The sample originates from a study of memory CD4+ T cells and cytomegalovirus serostatus (dated by TCRdb to the late 2010s). Regarding the study in general: A total of around 35 healthy Belgian adults, of whom 9 were CMV seropositive and some 25 were CMV seronegative, were included in the cohort. The study sequenced CD4+ memory TCRbeta repertoires of a Belgian cohort with known cytomegalovirus serostatus to replicate a published TCR-based CMV serostatus classifier. The study at large found these results: CMV serostatus prediction reached a median bootstrapped AUC of approximately 0.95 with the original framework and around 0.91 with a US-trained random forest. Unlike the original study, which covered naive and memory CD4+ and CD8+ populations, the Belgian study sequenced only CD4+CD45RO+ memory cells. Of 164 previously reported CMV-associated TCRbeta sequences, 55 to 75 appeared in the CD4+ memory repertoires, each in one to five individuals. The results were interpreted as suggesting that the CMV-associated TCR signature is mostly present in the CD4+ memory repertoire. A median bootstrapped AUC of about 0.95 with a 95% CI of 0.76-1.00 was achieved on the Belgian cohort by the original-framework classifier.

A FACSAria II was used to sort memory CD4+ T cells, defined as single viable CD3+CD4+CD8-CD45RO+ cells. CMV serostatus was assessed using a Roche Elecsys assay, by which serum IgG against CMV pp150, pp28, p38 and p52 was detected. After the samples were thawed, total CD4+ T cells were enriched through positive selection using CD4 magnetic microbeads. The samples came from a separate study whose specific focus was interrogating the CD4+ T cell memory repertoire. Peripheral blood mononuclear cells were isolated and cryopreserved according to standard operating procedures, and serum was kept at -80 degrees C. Staining used CD3-PerCP (BW264/56), CD4-APC (RPA-T4), CD45RO-PE (UCHT1) and CD8-Pacific Orange (3B5) antibodies, with Sytox blue excluding non-viable cells. Looking up the germline V gene yields CDR1 MDHEN and CDR2 SYDVKM. V is pruned by 7 bases and J by 3 bases, leaving 8 bases of the junction without a gene match. The CDR3, cysteine through phenylalanine, is 15 amino acids long. Only the CDR3 DNA stays, 45 bases, in frame from base 1.

This receptor chain uses TRBV28 and TRBJ2-2; TRBD2 aligns with 7 central bases. The clonotype was recovered from an adult in good health and CMV-seronegative. Source material: memory CD4+ T cells from blood. The nucleotide sequence is TGTGCCAGCATCCCTGCGGGAGTTTACACCGGGGAGCTGTTTTTT. It translates as CASIPAGVYTGELFF.